This entry lists 29 T cell receptor beta chains sequenced from one sample in a study of neurological immune-mediated disorders. TCRdb re-called the 5' RACE reads through MiXCR, storing one row per CDR3 protein. The sample lists 25,000 to 30,000 distinct CDR3 sequences, around 3.2% seen once, with 6% to 9% in the top ten. The sequenced material came from PBMCs. These receptors originate from a woman in her twenties or thirties with multiple sclerosis.

This clonotype was counted many times. V usage is TRBV4-1 and J usage is TRBJ2-7; 7 nucleotides match TRBD1. The CDR3 has 16 amino acids. J was trimmed by 3 bases and V by 0 bases; bases with no gene match: 8. Looked up from germline, CDR1 is MGHRA and CDR2 is YSYEKL. CDR3 amino acids: CASSQEPGQRVYEQYF. CDR3 in DNA: TGCGCCAGCAGCCAAGAACCGGGACAGAGAGTCTACGAGCAGTACTTC.

The sample holds many counts of this clonotype. V gene TRBV29-1 combines with J gene TRBJ1-2; a weak D match, TRBD1 (6 bases). Germline CDR1 reads SQVTM; CDR2 reads ANQGSEA. There are 13 residues in the CDR3. The germline V and J ends were trimmed by 6 bases and 4 bases, with 15 bases remaining between them. The CDR3 region is CSVVLTGPYGYTF. For the CDR3, the DNA is TGCAGCGTCGTTCTGACAGGACCCTATGGCTACACCTTC.

This clonotype was seen ten or more times. The rearrangement joins TRBV20-1 to TRBJ2-1, with a weak D call TRBD2 (6 bases). There are 16 residues in the CDR3. CDR1 and CDR2 (germline): DFQATT, SNEGSKA (reference sequence). V shed 3 bases and J shed 0 bases, with 15 bases lying between them. CDR3 region: CSARGFSGSSYNEQFF. The CDR3 DNA reads TGCAGTGCTAGGGGCTTTAGCGGTAGCTCCTACAATGAGCAGTTCTTC.

This clonotype was counted many times. The rearrangement links TRBV15 to TRBJ2-1; D is tentatively TRBD1 or TRBD2 (6 bases each). Germline assignment: CDR1 LNHNV and CDR2 YYDKDF (reference sequence). V was cut by 6 bases and J by 14 bases, with 17 bases left in between. This CDR3 has 12 amino acids. The CDR3 protein is CATSLGGPEEFF. The CDR3, as DNA: TGTGCCACCAGTCTAGGGGGGCCGGAGGAGTTCTTC.

This clonotype was found many times. The chain carries TRBV30 and TRBJ2-1; D might be TRBD1 (6 bases). CDR1 is GTSNPN, CDR2 SVGIG, per germline (reference sequence). The CDR3 length is 12 residues. V lost 2 bases, J lost 9 bases, and 11 bases lay in between. The CDR3 DNA reads as TGTGCCTGGAGTCCCCAGGGGCCTGAGCAGTTCTTC. As protein: CAWSPQGPEQFF.

This clonotype has ten or more counts. The V call is TRBV5-1, the J call TRBJ2-5; TRBD1 matches 8 bases. The germline V gene has CDR1 SGHRS and CDR2 YFSETQ. J gave up 0 bases and V 3 bases, and 1 base lay outside the gene matches. The CDR3 contains 14 residues. The CDR3 sequence: CASSWTGYQETQYF. CDR3 bases: TGCGCCAGCAGCTGGACAGGGTACCAAGAGACCCAGTACTTC.

Many counts were recorded for this clonotype. V and J are TRBV7-9 and TRBJ1-6, with TRBD1 identical over 7 bases. Germline trimming cut 5 bases from V and 7 bases from J; bases unmatched to any gene: 2. The germline CDR1 and CDR2 sequences are SEHNR and FQNEAQ (reference sequence). The CDR3 has 13 amino acids. CDR3 sequence reads: CASSKTGNSPLHF. CDR3 bases: TGTGCCAGCAGCAAGACAGGGAATTCACCCCTCCACTTT.

By its share, this clonotype is medium-sized. The chain recombines TRBV4-3 with TRBJ2-7; possibly TRBD1 or TRBD2 for D (5 bases each). Per germline, CDR1 LGHNA and CDR2 YSLEER. The V gene lost 0 bases and the J gene lost 0 bases, with 15 bases spanning the gap. The CDR3 loop spans 17 amino acids. The CDR3 reads CASSQDRRGLNSYEQYF. DNA for the CDR3: TGCGCCAGCAGCCAAGATCGACGGGGCCTAAACTCCTACGAGCAGTACTTC.

This clonotype was seen at least ten times. This may be a read error: a much more frequent sequence differs by one nucleotide. The chain links TRBV12-3 or TRBV12-4 to TRBJ2-7, with D possibly matching TRBD1 (5 bases). Trimming pared 7 bases from V and 6 bases from J, leaving 13 bases between. CDR3 length equals 12 residues. CDR3 protein: CASKRKGPEQYF. The DNA of the CDR3 is TGTGCCAGCAAACGAAAGGGGCCCGAGCAGTACTTC.

This clonotype came up many times. V and J are TRBV6-5 and TRBJ1-6, with 10 bases that match TRBD1. The CDR3 spans 16 residues. Germline V gene sequence: CDR1 MNHEY, CDR2 SVGAGI. V gave up 6 bases and J gave up 1 base; unmatched junction bases: 3. The CDR3 nucleotides are TGTGCCAGCAGACCGGGACAGGGGTCCTATAATTCACCCCTCCACTTT. Translated, it gives CASRPGQGSYNSPLHF.

This clonotype was counted at least ten times. This chain uses TRBV5-1 with TRBJ2-1, with D unresolved. Germline loops: CDR1 SGHRS, CDR2 YFSETQ. Trimming took 0 bases from V and 0 from J, leaving 13 bases between them. The CDR3 has 17 amino acids. The CDR3 sequence is CASSLAVGRSSYNEQFF. CDR3 sequence (DNA): TGCGCCAGCAGCTTGGCCGTCGGGCGGAGCTCCTACAATGAGCAGTTCTTC.

At least ten counts were recorded for this clonotype. The chain couples TRBV5-5 to TRBJ1-2; D may be TRBD1 (5 bases). CDR3 length equals 13 residues. Germline-derived CDR1 and CDR2 are SGHKS and YYEKEE (reference sequence). Trimming left V 4 bases short and J 4 bases short, with 11 bases between. In DNA, the CDR3 is TGTGCCAGCAGCCCGGCCGGGGCCTATGGCTACACCTTC. As protein: CASSPAGAYGYTF.

This clonotype was picked up many times. The genes are TRBV5-1 and TRBJ2-3; D may match TRBD1 or TRBD2 (6 bases each). Germline values: CDR1 SGHRS, CDR2 YFSETQ. Trimming pared 0 bases from V and 5 bases from J, leaving 7 bases between. CDR3 length equals 13 residues. CDR3 residues: CASSLEGGDTQYF. The CDR3 DNA follows: TGCGCCAGCAGCTTGGAGGGGGGAGATACGCAGTATTTT.

This clonotype was detected many times. The genes are TRBV7-9 and TRBJ2-3; 8 nucleotides agree with TRBD2. Germline CDR1 and CDR2: SEHNR and FQNEAQ (reference sequence). V shed 7 bases, J shed 2 bases, and the junction held 8 bases outside the gene matches. The CDR3 length is 15 residues. The CDR3 DNA reads TGTGCCAGCACCCTTAGCGGGGAAGACACAGATACGCAGTATTTT. Translating gives CASTLSGEDTDTQYF.

This clonotype has a count of ten or more. The CDR3 sequence: CASSFGGTTPWAGELFF. The CDR3 DNA reads TGTGCCAGCAGCTTTGGGGGGACTACACCCTGGGCCGGGGAGCTGTTTTTT. The chain is built from TRBV7-2 and TRBJ2-2; 7 bases align to TRBD2. Per germline, CDR1 SGHTA and CDR2 FQGNSA. The J segment lost 6 bases and the V segment lost 3 bases, leaving 13 bases of the junction unmatched. This CDR3 comprises 17 residues.

Ten or more counts support this clonotype. The V and J genes are TRBV6-2 or TRBV6-3 and TRBJ2-5, with no clear D. Trimming stripped 5 bases from V and 5 bases from J, with 12 bases between. CDR3 length: 13 amino acids. Germline V gene data show CDR1 as MNHEY and CDR2 as SVGEGT. CDR3 sequence reads: CASSRLARETQYF. CDR3 DNA sequence: TGTGCCAGCAGTCGCCTGGCCCGGGAGACCCAGTACTTC.

The V and J genes are TRBV6-1 and TRBJ2-7; D ambiguous. The germline V and J ends were trimmed by 7 bases and 6 bases, with 13 bases remaining between them. CDR3 length: 12 residues. Germline values: CDR1 MNHNS, CDR2 SASEGT. The CDR3 here is CASTHPSPEQYF. Here the CDR3 DNA reads TGTGCCAGCACTCACCCGAGCCCCGAGCAGTACTTC.

This clonotype was picked up many times. V usage is TRBV12-3 or TRBV12-4 and J usage is TRBJ2-3; D perhaps matches TRBD2 (5 bases). The CDR3 length is 14 residues. The V end lost 2 bases, the J end lost 5 bases, and 11 bases lay between the germline ends. The CDR3 loop is CASSLRDGGDTQYF. The CDR3 DNA follows: TGTGCCAGCAGTTTACGGGATGGTGGAGATACGCAGTATTTT.

This clonotype is medium-sized (0.01 to 0.1%) within its sample. This chain joins TRBV20-1 and TRBJ2-2; the match to TRBD2 covers 8 bases. Germline-derived CDR1 and CDR2 are DFQATT and SNEGSKA (reference sequence). Trimming took 3 bases from V and 2 from J; bases not matched to a gene: 8. This CDR3 spans 16 amino acids. CDR3 in amino acids: CSARAAGTSNTGELFF. Here the CDR3 DNA reads TGCAGTGCTAGGGCGGCCGGGACTAGTAACACCGGGGAGCTGTTTTTT.

This clonotype was counted ten times or more. The genes are TRBV13 and TRBJ1-3; no clear D gene. Germline CDR1 reads PRHDT; CDR2 reads FYEKMQ (reference sequence). This CDR3 region has 13 residues. Trimming pared 5 bases from V and 5 bases from J, leaving 10 bases between. The CDR3 DNA is TGTGCCAGCAGCCCCGGCGGGAGAAACACCATATATTTT. Protein product: CASSPGGRNTIYF.

This rearrangement joins TRBV18 to TRBJ2-3, with D unclear. This CDR3 comprises 11 residues. V shed 3 bases and J shed 6 bases, with 4 bases lying between them. Germline-derived CDR1 and CDR2 are KGHSH and LQKENI. The DNA for the CDR3 is TGTGCCAGCTCACCGGGGGATACGCAGTATTTT. Protein product: CASSPGDTQYF.

This clonotype was seen many times. V and J are TRBV7-2 and TRBJ2-1; TRBD2 might be the D (6 bases). The CDR3 covers 14 residues. Per germline, CDR1 SGHTA and CDR2 FQGNSA. Trimming removed 1 base at V and 12 bases at J, with 16 bases between. CDR3 sequence (DNA): TGTGCCAGCAGCTTAGTGGCGGGGACTGGGGGGCAGTTCTTC. Its translation is CASSLVAGTGGQFF.

This clonotype was detected many times. This chain uses TRBV7-2 with TRBJ2-3; D gene unclear. V was clipped by 2 bases and J by 5 bases, with 5 bases between them. Germline CDR1 reads SGHTA; CDR2 reads FQGNSA. This CDR3 region has 12 residues. CDR3 coding DNA: TGTGCCAGCAGCTTAATGGGAGATACGCAGTATTTT. It specifies CASSLMGDTQYF. Drawing the rest from reference TRBV7-2 and TRBJ2-3, the complete variable domain is GAGVSQSPSNKVTEKGKDVELRCDPISGHTALYWYRQSLGQGLEFLIYFQGNSAPDKSGLPSDRFSAERTGGSVSTLTIQRTQQEDSAVYLCASSLMGDTQYFGPGTRLTVL.

This clonotype was found many times. This chain links TRBV5-1 with TRBJ2-7, with TRBD2 matching 7 bases. The CDR3 spans 14 residues. Germline assignment: CDR1 SGHRS and CDR2 YFSETQ. The junction had 9 bases not matched to a gene; V was cut back by 6 bases and J by 3 bases. Here the CDR3 DNA reads TGCGCCAGCATGGTCGGATCGGGGGGCTACGAGCAGTACTTC. Amino acids: CASMVGSGGYEQYF.

The rearrangement joins TRBV27 to TRBJ2-3; D may be TRBD2 (6 bases). Germline V CDR1 and CDR2: MNHEY, SMNVEV (reference sequence). This CDR3 contains 13 residues. Trimming cost V 5 bases and J 9 bases, with 15 bases left between them. CDR3 nucleotides: TGTGCCAGCAGTCCTATAACGGGGGTAACGCAGTATTTT. It encodes CASSPITGVTQYF.

This clonotype was detected ten times or more. The rearrangement links TRBV28 to TRBJ2-5; D is unresolved. This CDR3 has 13 residues. V was cut by 4 bases and J by 8 bases, with 14 bases left in between. The germline V gene has CDR1 MDHEN and CDR2 SYDVKM. The CDR3 sequence: CASSSRPQGTQYF. CDR3 sequence (DNA): TGTGCCAGCAGTTCAAGACCCCAAGGAACCCAGTACTTC.

This clonotype was detected ten times or more. This CDR3 is CASVDTGPRYEQYF. The CDR3 bases are TGTGCCAGCGTCGATACGGGACCCCGCTACGAGCAGTACTTC. The rearrangement uses TRBV2 and TRBJ2-7; tentatively, D is TRBD1 or TRBD2 (5 bases each). Germline CDR1 SNHLY, CDR2 FYNNEI. V was clipped by 8 bases and J by 3 bases, with 17 bases between them. The CDR3 contains 14 residues.

The table lists this clonotype with many counts. The gene calls are TRBV3-1 and TRBJ2-7; D not certain. The CDR3 extends over 11 amino acids. V lost 6 bases and J lost 3, with 6 bases in between. Germline V gives CDR1 LGHDT, CDR2 YNNKEL (reference sequence). This CDR3 is CASRKVYEQYF. CDR3 coding DNA: TGTGCCAGCAGAAAAGTCTACGAGCAGTACTTC.

This clonotype appeared many times. V gene TRBV6-2 or TRBV6-3 combines with J gene TRBJ1-2; D perhaps matches TRBD1 (5 bases). The germline CDR1 and CDR2 sequences are MNHEY and SVGEGT. The CDR3 extends over 13 amino acids. The V gene lost 2 bases and the J gene lost 7 bases, with 11 bases spanning the gap. CDR3 region: CASSYTGQFGYTF. Here the CDR3 DNA reads TGTGCCAGCAGTTACACCGGACAATTTGGCTACACCTTC.